This T cell receptor beta chain comes out of a study of CD8 T cells in Susac syndrome. Random hexamers were used to reverse transcribe the RNA input (roughly 0.5 to 1 ug). A single record per CDR3 protein comes from TCRdb applying MiXCR to the immunoSEQ multiplex PCR reads. This repertoire shows approximately 210,000 distinct CDR3 sequences, 94% found once; its top ten account for roughly 0.14%. Sequencing targeted TCR beta in blood CD8+ and CD4+ T cells. Sequencing used CD4+ T cells from PBMCs. This clonotype originated in a human donor with Susac syndrome.

The CDR3 DNA reads TGTGCCAGCAGCCAAGGAGGGGCCTCAAACATTCAGTACTTC. It translates to CASSQGGASNIQYF. This chain links TRBV3-1 with TRBJ2-4; D might be TRBD1 or TRBD2, each matching 5 bases. This CDR3 spans 14 amino acids. Germline CDR1 and CDR2: LGHDT and YNNKEL (reference sequence). Trimming left V 1 base short and J 6 bases short, with 10 bases between.